This T cell receptor (beta chain) was sequenced for a study of OX40 agonist ivuxolimab in advanced cancers. At the level of the study: One hepatocellular carcinoma and two cutaneous melanoma patients partially responded. Regarding the study as a whole: Low normalized T-cell clonal expansion was also seen in some nonresponders.

The J segment lost 2 bases and the V segment lost 3 bases, leaving 6 bases of the junction unmatched. Germline assignment: CDR1 GTSNPN and CDR2 SVGIG (reference sequence). This CDR3 is 15 amino acids long. Concerning this clone: Its target is unknown.

Clones were sequenced by immunoSEQ multiplex PCR, and TCRdb holds only the in-frame ones, with some missing. This table holds fewer than 90,000 clones, roughly 92% found once. The sequences come from CD4+ or CD8+ T cells sorted from blood, collected in a trial of the OX40 agonist ivuxolimab. The TCR was taken from an adult with an advanced solid tumor such as melanoma, head and neck, liver or kidney cancer. This chain uses TRBV30 with TRBJ2-3; 9 positions match TRBD2. CDR3 residues: CAWRKAGGPTDTQYF. The DNA for the CDR3 is TGTGCCTGGAGAAAGGCGGGGGGGCCCACAGATACGCAGTATTTT. Full variable domain (missing parts from reference TRBV30 and TRBJ2-3): SQTIHQWPATLVQPVGSPLSLECTVEGTSNPNLYWYRQAAGRGLQLLFYSVGIGQISSEVPQNLSASRPQDRQFILSSKKLLLSDSGFYLCAWRKAGGPTDTQYFGPGTRLTVL.